This T cell receptor (beta chain) is drawn from a study of response to subunit inactivated influenza vaccine. Study findings and constraints: Authors suggested each seasonal influenza vaccination recruits few new T cells.

Points on this clonotype: Its antigen is unknown.

The CDR3 has 13 amino acids. V dropped 3 bases and J dropped 0 bases, with 7 bases sitting between them. Germline V gene sequence: CDR1 SGHNT, CDR2 YYREEE (reference sequence). MiXCR was run by TCRdb on the RT-PCR reads, yielding one entry per CDR3 protein. Among 280,000 or so distinct CDR3 sequences listed, 21% were seen once. This material consisted of PBMCs from blood, taken 21 months after vaccination. The receptor comes from a man aged 50-75 years who received an inactivated influenza vaccine. V is TRBV5-4 and J is TRBJ2-7; D unresolved. The CDR3 here is CASSSPSSYEQYF. The CDR3 nucleotides read TGTGCCAGCAGCTCCCCGAGCTCCTACGAGCAGTACTTC.